The 26 T cell receptor beta chains below come from one sample, sequenced in a study of blood T cell dynamics during melanoma immunotherapy (dated by TCRdb to 2020 to 2022). Libraries were prepared through the immunoSEQ multiplex PCR assay. TCRdb provides this immuneACCESS table in a form limited to in-frame rearrangements. Some clones are lacking; in checked studies, under half of them reflect an unresolved V gene, and why the rest are absent is not known. In all, the sample holds about 1,000 clones, and 69% of those were seen once. In total, the top ten clones hold 20% of the sample. This specimen's time point label, per the study, means: week 3, after first cycle of checkpoint inhibitor. The sequencing here drew on central memory CD8+ T cells from blood, taken from a patient treated with checkpoint blockade. The receptors come from a human donor with melanoma.

By proportion, this clone is large. V is TRBV7-9 and J is TRBJ2-7, with TRBD2 identical over 8 bases. Losses at the gene ends were 5 bases for V and 7 bases for J; bases not matched to a gene: 13. This CDR3 is built from 15 residues. Germline CDR1 SEHNR, CDR2 FQNEAQ (reference sequence). As DNA, the CDR3 is TGTGCCAGCAGCCGGACGACAGCGGGAGTACAAGAGCAGTACTTC. Translated, it gives CASSRTTAGVQEQYF.

The rearrangement uses TRBV11-1 and TRBJ1-5; TRBD1 might be the D (5 bases). V was cut by 5 bases and J by 5 bases, with 16 bases left in between. The CDR3 has 15 amino acids. Germline V gene data show CDR1 as SGHAT and CDR2 as FQDESV (reference sequence). The chain's CDR3 is CASSATVAGDQPQHF. Written as DNA, the CDR3 is TGTGCCAGCAGCGCGACAGTGGCGGGCGATCAGCCCCAGCATTTT.

Judged by abundance, this clone is hyperexpanded. The chain employs TRBV7-9 and TRBJ2-1; D possibly corresponds to TRBD2 (6 bases). Trimming shortened V by 5 bases and J by 2 bases, and 19 bases separated the two germline ends. CDR1 and CDR2 from the germline V gene are SEHNR and FQNEAQ (reference sequence). The CDR3 has 17 residues. The CDR3 protein is CASSPREKRAAYNEQFF. CDR3 coding DNA: TGTGCCAGCAGCCCTAGGGAGAAGCGGGCCGCCTACAATGAGCAGTTCTTC.

The chain combines TRBV27 with TRBJ1-5, with a weak D call TRBD1 (5 bases). The CDR3 spans 14 residues. V was trimmed by 8 bases and J by 0 bases, leaving 11 bases between them. Germline-derived CDR1 and CDR2 are MNHEY and SMNVEV (reference sequence). The CDR3 is CASGLGGSNQPQHF. The CDR3 region has the DNA TGTGCCAGCGGCCTCGGGGGTAGCAATCAGCCCCAGCATTTT.

The CDR3 nucleotides are TGTGCCAGCAGCTTTCTCACTAGCTTGCAAGAGACCCAGTACTTC. Residues: CASSFLTSLQETQYF. The V and J genes are TRBV5-6 and TRBJ2-5, with D tentatively TRBD2 (6 bases). Germline CDR1 reads SGHDT; CDR2 reads YYEEEE. The CDR3 spans 15 residues. Trimming stripped 2 bases from V and 2 bases from J, with 13 bases between. The full variable domain, in which reference TRBV5-6 and TRBJ2-5 provide the parts outside the CDR3, is DAGVTQSPTHLIKTRGQQVTLRCSPKSGHDTVSWYQQALGQGPQFIFQYYEEEERQRGNFPDRFSGHQFPNYSSELNVNALLLGDSALYLCASSFLTSLQETQYFGPGTRLLVL.

This clone is a singleton in its sample. This chain links TRBV13 with TRBJ2-1; TRBD1 is a possible D gene (6 bases). CDR1 and CDR2 from the germline V gene are PRHDT and FYEKMQ (reference sequence). Trimming stripped 5 bases from V and 6 bases from J, with 14 bases between. This CDR3 has 14 residues. CDR3 bases: TGTGCCAGCAGCGGAGAAGACAGGAGCAATGAGCAGTTCTTC. The encoded protein is CASSGEDRSNEQFF.

The chain employs TRBV7-9 and TRBJ1-5; 8 nucleotides match TRBD1. The germline V gene has CDR1 SEHNR and CDR2 FQNEAQ (reference sequence). V gave up 5 bases and J gave up 5 bases; unmatched junction bases: 8. The CDR3 extends over 15 amino acids. The CDR3 loop reads CASSLTGAGDQPQHF. The CDR3 nucleotides are TGTGCCAGCAGCCTGACAGGGGCGGGCGATCAGCCCCAGCATTTT.

The chain carries TRBV6-6 and TRBJ2-7, with D possibly TRBD1 on 6 matching bases. Germline V gives CDR1 MNHNY, CDR2 SVGAGI (reference sequence). The CDR3 has 13 amino acids. Trimming took 5 bases from V and 1 from J, leaving 9 bases between them. The CDR3 sequence: CASSPTGSYEQYF. CDR3 nucleotide sequence: TGTGCCAGCAGTCCCACAGGGTCCTACGAGCAGTACTTC.

The V gene is TRBV19, the J gene TRBJ1-1; tentative D call: TRBD1 (5 bases). The CDR3 extends over 12 amino acids. V lost 6 bases and J 3 bases, leaving 8 bases between the germline ends. CDR1 and CDR2 from the germline V gene are LNHDA and SQIVND (reference sequence). CDR3 loop: CASRWGDTEAFF. The CDR3 DNA sequence: TGTGCCAGTAGGTGGGGCGACACTGAAGCTTTCTTT. Supplemented by reference TRBV19 and TRBJ1-1, the full variable domain reads DGGITQSPKYLFRKEGQNVTLSCEQNLNHDAMYWYRQDPGQGLRLIYYSQIVNDFQKGDIAEGYSVSREKKESFPLTVTSAQKNPTAFYLCASRWGDTEAFFGQGTRLTVV.

The chain carries TRBV5-1 and TRBJ2-3; D is tentatively TRBD1 or TRBD2 (5 bases each). Germline V gene data show CDR1 as SGHRS and CDR2 as YFSETQ. V was cut by 0 bases and J by 0 bases, with 14 bases left in between. There are 17 residues in the CDR3. DNA of the CDR3: TGCGCCAGCAGCTTGGAGCCCGGGACCCCAAGCACAGATACGCAGTATTTT. Its protein product is CASSLEPGTPSTDTQYF.

This sequence joins TRBV7-9 and TRBJ2-7; possible D gene TRBD1, 5 bases. Trimming stripped 1 base from V and 6 bases from J, with 19 bases between. CDR3 length equals 16 residues. Per the germline V gene, CDR1 is SEHNR and CDR2 is FQNEAQ (reference sequence). The CDR3: CASSLGRGQGLIEQYF. In nucleotides, the CDR3 is TGTGCCAGCAGCTTAGGGCGTGGGCAGGGCTTGATCGAGCAGTACTTC.

This clone turned up a few times. The J gene is TRBJ1-1, the V gene TRBV7-3, with a weak D call TRBD1 (6 bases). Trimming stripped 1 base from V and 5 bases from J, with 14 bases between. The CDR3 runs to 15 residues. Germline CDR1 SGHTA, CDR2 FQGTGA. The DNA for the CDR3 is TGTGCCAGCAGCTTAAACGCAGGGGATAGGACTGAAGCTTTCTTT. This gives the protein CASSLNAGDRTEAFF.

The chain combines TRBV9 with TRBJ2-3; possible D gene TRBD1, 5 bases. This CDR3 is built from 16 residues. V gave up 3 bases and J gave up 1 base, with 15 bases separating them. Germline loops: CDR1 SGDLS, CDR2 YYNGEE. CDR3 sequence: CASSAYQGAGTDTQYF. In DNA, the CDR3 is TGTGCCAGCAGCGCCTACCAAGGGGCTGGCACAGATACGCAGTATTTT.

V is TRBV6-6 and J is TRBJ2-7; no clear D. This CDR3 has 15 residues. Trimming stripped 2 bases from V and 1 base from J, with 12 bases between. Looked up from germline, CDR1 is MNHNY and CDR2 is SVGAGI (reference sequence). CDR3: CASSYTPDGSYEQYF. The DNA of the CDR3 is TGTGCCAGCAGTTACACCCCGGACGGTTCCTACGAGCAGTACTTC.

The rearrangement uses TRBV10-3 and TRBJ2-7; maybe TRBD1 (6 bases). The CDR3 runs to 12 residues. Trimming pared 7 bases from V and 6 bases from J, leaving 13 bases between. Germline-derived CDR1 and CDR2 are ENHRY and SYGVKD. The chain's CDR3 is CAITRDTGEQYF. CDR3 bases: TGTGCCATCACCCGGGACACGGGCGAGCAGTACTTC.

For the CDR3, the DNA is TGTGCCAGCAGCTCCTCCCGGGCCGGAGATCAGCCCCAGCATTTT. This translates into CASSSSRAGDQPQHF. The chain has TRBV7-5 and TRBJ1-5. TRBV7-5 is a pseudogene segment. The CDR3 spans 15 residues.

This clone was counted once. The V and J genes are TRBV18 and TRBJ2-2; TRBD2 might be the D (5 bases). This CDR3 has 15 residues. Germline loops: CDR1 KGHSH, CDR2 LQKENI. Trimming cost V 3 bases and J 4 bases, with 12 bases left between them. The CDR3 sequence: CASSPPTAGTGELFF. Here the CDR3 DNA reads TGTGCCAGCTCACCTCCCACGGCGGGCACCGGGGAGCTGTTTTTT.

This chain links TRBV4-1 with TRBJ2-7; D is perhaps TRBD2 (6 bases). Looked up from germline, CDR1 is MGHRA and CDR2 is YSYEKL. The V and J ends lost 5 bases and 3 bases respectively, with 14 bases between them. The CDR3 runs 14 residues. The CDR3 sequence is CASSVGTGDYEQYF. For the CDR3, the DNA is TGCGCCAGCAGCGTAGGGACGGGAGACTACGAGCAGTACTTC.

The chain combines TRBV9 with TRBJ2-1, with 9 bases matching TRBD2. Germline loops: CDR1 SGDLS, CDR2 YYNGEE. The V and J ends lost 4 bases and 8 bases, in that order; junction bases with no gene match: 13. The CDR3 length is 16 residues. The CDR3 coding sequence is TGTGCCAGCAGCCAAAACCCCGGGACTAGCTTCGATGAGCAGTTCTTC. Protein product: CASSQNPGTSFDEQFF.

In nucleotides, the CDR3 is TGCAGCGTTGAGGGACTAGCCGACGCGAACACCGGGGAGCTGTTTTTT. This codes for CSVEGLADANTGELFF. V usage is TRBV29-1 and J usage is TRBJ2-2, with 9 bases lining up with TRBD2. The V segment lost 3 bases and the J segment 0 bases; nucleotides outside the gene matches: 5. The germline gives CDR1 SQVTM, CDR2 ANQGSEA. The CDR3 sequence is 16 residues long.

The CDR3 DNA is TGTGCCAGCAGCTTGGAACTAGCGGTGTGGAGCTCCTACAATGAGCAGTTCTTC. This gives the protein CASSLELAVWSSYNEQFF. The chain couples TRBV5-7 to TRBJ2-1, with 8 bases lining up with TRBD2. TRBV5-7 falls under the ORF class, with uncertain function. The V and J ends lost 0 bases and 0 bases, in that order; junction bases with no gene match: 8. The length of the CDR3 is 18 residues.

The chain has TRBV28 and TRBJ2-3, with 9 positions matching TRBD1. With 6 bases clipped from V and 2 bases from J, the junction kept 6 bases outside the gene matches. The CDR3 has 15 amino acids. Germline CDR1 and CDR2: MDHEN and SYDVKM. CDR3 residues: CASRQGAGDTDTQYF. CDR3 nucleotides: TGTGCCAGCAGACAGGGGGCGGGAGACACAGATACGCAGTATTTT.

This clone is deemed large. The CDR3 nucleotides read TGTGCCAGCAGACCCACCGGGACAGGGGACAACGAGCAGTACTTC. The encoded protein is CASRPTGTGDNEQYF. The chain links TRBV2 to TRBJ2-7, with TRBD1 matching over 10 bases. This CDR3 comprises 15 residues. The V and J ends lost 6 bases and 5 bases, in that order; junction bases with no gene match: 10. The germline V gene has CDR1 SNHLY and CDR2 FYNNEI.

By sample share, this clone is hyperexpanded. The V call is TRBV29-1, the J call TRBJ2-6; 9 bases align to TRBD1. Germline lookup yields CDR1 SQVTM and CDR2 ANQGSEA. CDR3 length: 16 amino acids. Trimming cost V 5 bases and J 0 bases; bases outside gene matches: 5. The CDR3 is CSVTGGHHSGANVLTF. CDR3 nucleotides: TGCAGCGTTACAGGGGGCCACCACTCTGGGGCCAACGTCCTGACTTTC. The complete variable domain, with remaining parts taken from reference TRBV29-1 and TRBJ2-6, reads SAVISQKPSRDICQRGTSLTIQCQVDSQVTMMFWYRQQPGQSLTLIATANQGSEATYESGFVIDKFPISRPNLTFSTLTVSNMSPEDSSIYLCSVTGGHHSGANVLTFGAGSRLTVL.

This clone was counted a single time. The chain is built from TRBV7-6 and TRBJ2-3, with 9 bases matching TRBD2. The length of the CDR3 is 16 residues. Germline assignment: CDR1 SGHVS and CDR2 FNYEAQ. Germline trimming cut 2 bases from V and 0 bases from J; bases unmatched to any gene: 3. The CDR3 reads CASSLLAGASTDTQYF. The CDR3 region has the DNA TGTGCCAGCAGCTTATTAGCGGGGGCTAGCACAGATACGCAGTATTTT. The whole variable domain, filled in from reference TRBV7-6 and TRBJ2-3, reads GAGVSQSPRYKVTKRGQDVALRCDPISGHVSLYWYRQALGQGPEFLTYFNYEAQQDKSGLPNDRFSAERPEGSISTLTIQRTEQRDSAMYRCASSLLAGASTDTQYFGPGTRLTVL.

This clone was detected only once. This chain connects TRBV27 to TRBJ1-1; 8 bases match TRBD1. Germline V gives CDR1 MNHEY, CDR2 SMNVEV (reference sequence). V shed 5 bases, J shed 11 bases, and the junction held 7 bases outside the gene matches. The CDR3 covers 12 residues. CDR3 protein: CASSTRQGRAFF. The CDR3 nucleotides read TGTGCCAGCAGTACCCGACAGGGGCGGGCTTTCTTT.